The source of this T cell receptor beta chain is a study of blood T cell repertoires in COVID-19. Some clones are missing from TCRdb's copy, which holds only in-frame ones; the method was immunoSEQ multiplex PCR. The sample contains a few hundred thousand clones, less than 90% of which appear only once. Seattle's enrolled individuals joined amid active infection and were then monitored longitudinally. Germline trimming cut 5 bases from V and 4 bases from J; bases unmatched to any gene: 6. CDR1 is WNHNN and CDR2 is SYGVQD in the germline V gene (reference sequence). The CDR3 totals 14 residues. Sequenced sample: peripheral blood. The chain joins TRBV10-1 to TRBJ1-1; 8 bases match TRBD1. The receptor was derived from a woman aged 65 to 85 with COVID-19, enrolled during active disease. The CDR3 nucleotides read TGCGCCAGCAGTCCTGGACAGGGAGGCACTGAAGCTTTCTTT. As protein: CASSPGQGGTEAFF.